The 28 T cell receptor beta chains reported below all come from one sample, sequenced in a study of PD-L1 blockade in urothelial cancer. Libraries were prepared by immunoSEQ multiplex PCR; TCRdb keeps only in-frame clonotypes and omits some of them. The repertoire holds some 32,000 clones, with about 79% as singletons. This specimen consisted of PBMCs, obtained around atezolizumab (anti-PD-L1) treatment. These receptors were collected from a man aged 60-69 years with urothelial cancer.

The chain employs TRBV5-1 and TRBJ1-2; a possible D gene is TRBD1 (5 bases). CDR1 is SGHRS, CDR2 YFSETQ, per germline. Deletions cut 4 bases from V and 8 bases from J, with 21 bases between. The CDR3 consists of 15 residues. CDR3: CASSPSGGVLGGYTF. The CDR3 region has the DNA TGCGCCAGCAGCCCCAGCGGGGGAGTGCTAGGGGGCTACACCTTC.

CDR3 bases: TGTGCCTGGACCAAACGGGGACAGGTCCTCAATCAGCCCCAGCATTTT. This gives the protein CAWTKRGQVLNQPQHF. J is TRBJ1-5 and V is TRBV30, with TRBD1 matching 8 bases. The CDR3 is 16 residues long. Germline V lookup: CDR1 GTSNPN, CDR2 SVGIG (reference sequence). V lost 4 bases, J lost 3 bases, and 11 bases stayed unmatched. The complete variable domain, with remaining parts taken from reference TRBV30 and TRBJ1-5, reads SQTIHQWPATLVQPVGSPLSLECTVEGTSNPNLYWYRQAAGRGLQLLFYSVGIGQISSEVPQNLSASRPQDRQFILSSKKLLLSDSGFYLCAWTKRGQVLNQPQHFGDGTRLSIL.

The V and J genes are TRBV2 and TRBJ2-1; TRBD2 aligns across 7 bases. CDR3 size: 16 residues. Per germline, CDR1 SNHLY and CDR2 FYNNEI. Unmatched junction bases numbered 10, after V lost 5 bases and J lost 3 bases. CDR3 in amino acids: CASSHLLAGVYNEQFF. CDR3 DNA sequence: TGTGCCAGCAGTCACTTACTGGCGGGAGTCTACAATGAGCAGTTCTTC.

In its sample, this clone was seen once. The chain links TRBV10-2 to TRBJ1-2; the D gene is possibly TRBD1 (5 bases). Between the trimmed V and J ends, which lost 6 bases and 6 bases, there was a span of 17 bases. Looked up from germline, CDR1 is WSHSY and CDR2 is SAAADI. CDR3 length equals 14 residues. For the CDR3, the DNA is TGCGCCAGCAGAAGTACAGGTTTTACCGATGGCTACACCTTC. Its protein is CASRSTGFTDGYTF.

The V and J genes are TRBV6-4 and TRBJ1-1; 7 bases map to TRBD1. J was trimmed by 1 base and V by 8 bases; bases with no gene match: 4. The germline CDR1 and CDR2 sequences are MRHNA and SNTAGT. This CDR3 is 13 amino acids long. The CDR3 bases are TGTGCCAGCGGACAGGACGGGAACACTGAAGCTTTCTTT. It codes for CASGQDGNTEAFF.

The rearrangement uses TRBV28 and TRBJ2-7, with D possibly being TRBD1 (6 bases). Trimming pared 6 bases from V and 4 bases from J, leaving 13 bases between. The germline gives CDR1 MDHEN, CDR2 SYDVKM. The CDR3 has 13 residues. The CDR3 coding sequence is TGTGCCAGCAGGAACAGGGCCCCATACGAGCAGTACTTC. This sequence encodes CASRNRAPYEQYF.

The CDR3 loop is CASSQDQAVSEQYF. The CDR3 region has the DNA TGTGCCAGCAGCCAAGACCAGGCAGTATCCGAGCAGTACTTC. The rearrangement uses TRBV4-2 and TRBJ2-7, with D hard to call. The CDR3 sequence is 14 residues long. Trimming took off 0 bases at V and 6 bases at J, with 12 bases between the two ends. The germline gives CDR1 LGHNA, CDR2 YNFKEQ.

The chain combines TRBV5-6 with TRBJ1-6; 12 bases align to TRBD1. J gave up 12 bases and V 3 bases, and 4 bases lay outside the gene matches. This CDR3 has 14 residues. Looked up from germline, CDR1 is SGHDT and CDR2 is YYEEEE. CDR3 region: CASSSGQGAQPLHF. The CDR3 region has the DNA TGTGCCAGCAGCTCGGGACAGGGGGCCCAACCCCTCCACTTT.

V and J are TRBV5-4 and TRBJ1-2; the match to TRBD1 covers 10 bases. The germline V gene has CDR1 SGHNT and CDR2 YYREEE (reference sequence). The CDR3 is 15 residues long. Losses at the gene ends were 1 base for V and 4 bases for J; bases not matched to a gene: 4. CDR3: CASSLRDRGSYGYTF. The CDR3 bases are TGTGCCAGCAGCTTGCGGGACAGGGGTAGCTATGGCTACACCTTC.

The genes are TRBV19 and TRBJ2-1; D perhaps matches TRBD2 (5 bases). Germline-derived CDR1 and CDR2 are LNHDA and SQIVND (reference sequence). This CDR3 has 14 residues. V lost 10 bases and J lost 0, with 13 bases in between. CDR3 sequence: CATRAGSSYNEQFF. CDR3 bases: TGTGCCACTAGGGCGGGTAGCTCCTACAATGAGCAGTTCTTC.

The table lists this clone with a count of one. V gene TRBV25-1 combines with J gene TRBJ2-5, with 11 positions matching TRBD2. The junction had 13 bases not matched to a gene; V was cut back by 2 bases and J by 5 bases. Germline assignment: CDR1 MGHDK and CDR2 SYGVNS. The CDR3 covers 18 residues. In nucleotides, the CDR3 is TGTGCCAGCAGTGAAAAGGGACTAGCGGTGAATCTCGGGGAGACCCAGTACTTC. Encoded protein: CASSEKGLAVNLGETQYF.

The J gene is TRBJ2-2, the V gene TRBV29-1, with a weak D call TRBD1 (6 bases). V was shortened by 3 bases and J by 2 bases, with 7 bases between the two germline ends. CDR1 is SQVTM and CDR2 is ANQGSEA in the germline V gene. This CDR3 is 13 amino acids long. In nucleotides, the CDR3 is TGCAGCGTTGACAGGGGCAACACCGGGGAGCTGTTTTTT. This sequence encodes CSVDRGNTGELFF.

V is TRBV7-8 and J is TRBJ1-1; possibly TRBD1 for D (6 bases). The CDR3 contains 14 residues. Germline CDR1 and CDR2: SGHVS and FQNEAQ. The V end lost 3 bases, the J end lost 0 bases, and 8 bases lay between the germline ends. This CDR3 is CASSFGQMNTEAFF. The CDR3 coding sequence is TGTGCCAGCAGCTTTGGACAGATGAACACTGAAGCTTTCTTT.

This clone was observed a few times. The genes are TRBV2 and TRBJ1-4; TRBD1 is a possible D gene (6 bases). CDR1 is SNHLY, CDR2 FYNNEI, per germline. This CDR3 has 15 residues. Trimming cost V 6 bases and J 10 bases, with 21 bases left between them. The CDR3 region is CASSGTGRNSGKLFF. Written as DNA, the CDR3 is TGTGCCAGCAGCGGTACAGGGCGGAATTCGGGAAAACTGTTTTTT.

V is TRBV6-6 and J is TRBJ2-1; 9 bases are shared with TRBD2. The CDR3 consists of 15 residues. J was trimmed by 7 bases and V by 4 bases; bases with no gene match: 8. Germline CDR1 is MNHNY and CDR2 is SVGAGI (reference sequence). The CDR3 bases are TGTGCCAGCAGTTCCCCGGGACTAGCCAAAAATGAGCAGTTCTTC. Protein product: CASSSPGLAKNEQFF.

This sequence joins TRBV29-1 and TRBJ2-5; D is undetermined. The CDR3 runs 12 residues. Germline V CDR1 and CDR2: SQVTM, ANQGSEA. Trimming took off 4 bases at V and 5 bases at J, with 11 bases between the two ends. Written as DNA, the CDR3 is TGCAGCGTTGGTCACTTGATGGAGACCCAGTACTTC. This gives the protein CSVGHLMETQYF.

The J gene is TRBJ2-3, the V gene TRBV7-9; D unclear. This CDR3 spans 14 amino acids. V was clipped by 5 bases and J by 2 bases, with 11 bases between them. Germline V gives CDR1 SEHNR, CDR2 FQNEAQ (reference sequence). The CDR3 region has the DNA TGTGCCAGCAGCCTAATGAACCCCACAGATACGCAGTATTTT. As protein: CASSLMNPTDTQYF.

The rearrangement joins TRBV7-2 to TRBJ2-3, with unresolved D. The length of the CDR3 is 11 residues. CDR1 SGHTA and CDR2 FQGNSA come from the germline V gene. V dropped 3 bases and J dropped 5 bases, with 3 bases sitting between them. The CDR3 is CASSFRDTQYF. The DNA of the CDR3 is TGTGCCAGCAGCTTCCGAGATACGCAGTATTTT.

This chain connects TRBV28 to TRBJ2-1; D is unclear. The CDR3 is made up of 14 amino acids. V was trimmed by 5 bases and J by 7 bases, leaving 15 bases between them. CDR1 is MDHEN and CDR2 is SYDVKM in the germline V gene. The CDR3 bases are TGTGCCAGCAGTCCCCGACTGGCCCCGAATGAGCAGTTCTTC. Translated, it gives CASSPRLAPNEQFF.

This clone came up once. The chain combines TRBV5-4 with TRBJ2-5; D possibly corresponds to TRBD1 (5 bases). V shed 4 bases and J shed 5 bases, with 12 bases lying between them. CDR3 length: 13 amino acids. Germline V gene sequence: CDR1 SGHNT, CDR2 YYREEE (reference sequence). DNA for the CDR3: TGTGCCAGCAGCCCCAGGGTGAGGGAGACCCAGTACTTC. Encoded protein: CASSPRVRETQYF.

The chain couples TRBV30 to TRBJ1-4; D is ambiguous. Germline assignment: CDR1 GTSNPN and CDR2 SVGIG (reference sequence). This CDR3 is built from 15 residues. V shed 7 bases and J shed 5 bases, with 20 bases lying between them. The CDR3, as DNA: TGTGCCTACGATGGCACGGGTTCGTGGAATGAAAAACTGTTTTTT. This sequence encodes CAYDGTGSWNEKLFF.

The chain recombines TRBV5-1 with TRBJ1-4; unclear D gene. The V and J ends lost 0 bases and 7 bases respectively, with 13 bases between them. CDR1 is SGHRS and CDR2 is YFSETQ in the germline V gene. This CDR3 contains 15 residues. This CDR3 reads CASSLVAAVGEKLFF. For the CDR3, the DNA is TGCGCCAGCAGCTTGGTGGCGGCCGTGGGTGAAAAACTGTTTTTT. The full variable domain, with the rest looked up from reference TRBV5-1 and TRBJ1-4, is KAGVTQTPRYLIKTRGQQVTLSCSPISGHRSVSWYQQTPGQGLQFLFEYFSETQRNKGNFPGRFSGRQFSNSRSEMNVSTLELGDSALYLCASSLVAAVGEKLFFGSGTQLSVL.

The CDR3 is CASSLSRGNQETQYF. As DNA, the CDR3 is TGCGCCAGCAGCTTGTCGCGGGGCAACCAAGAGACCCAGTACTTC. The chain joins TRBV5-1 to TRBJ2-5, with a tentative D call TRBD2 (6 bases). This CDR3 spans 15 amino acids. Deletions cut 1 base from V and 0 bases from J, with 10 bases between. Per the germline V gene, CDR1 is SGHRS and CDR2 is YFSETQ.

This clone turned up a few times. The CDR3 is CASSPAGTSVNEQFF. The CDR3 DNA is TGTGCCAGCTCACCAGCCGGGACTAGCGTTAATGAGCAGTTCTTC. The genes are TRBV18 and TRBJ2-1; 10 nucleotides align to TRBD2. Unmatched junction bases numbered 5, after V lost 2 bases and J lost 7 bases. This CDR3 contains 15 residues. Per germline, CDR1 KGHSH and CDR2 LQKENI. Together with reference TRBV18 and TRBJ2-1, the CDR3 gives the full variable domain: NAGVMQNPRHLVRRRGQEARLRCSPMKGHSHVYWYRQLPEEGLKFMVYLQKENIIDESGMPKERFSAEFPKEGPSILRIQQVVRGDSAAYFCASSPAGTSVNEQFFGPGTRLTVL.

The gene calls are TRBV6-6 and TRBJ1-1; no firm D call. Germline V gene lookup returns CDR1 MNHNY and CDR2 SVGAGI (reference sequence). V lost 5 bases and J 3 bases, leaving 16 bases between the germline ends. The CDR3 contains 15 residues. CDR3 DNA sequence: TGTGCCAGCAGTGCCGCCGAGGGTTTGGACACTGAAGCTTTCTTT. As protein: CASSAAEGLDTEAFF.

The rearrangement links TRBV30 to TRBJ1-2; 8 bases are a match to TRBD1. Unmatched junction bases numbered 1, after V lost 6 bases and J lost 1 base. There are 12 residues in the CDR3. Germline CDR1 reads GTSNPN; CDR2 reads SVGIG (reference sequence). The CDR3 DNA sequence: TGTGCCTGCGACAGGGGTAACTATGGCTACACCTTC. Translated, it gives CACDRGNYGYTF.

The chain employs TRBV10-2 and TRBJ2-7; TRBD1 matches at 8 bases. Germline loops: CDR1 WSHSY, CDR2 SAAADI. Trimming took 6 bases from V and 6 from J; bases not matched to a gene: 10. The CDR3 contains 14 residues. Here the CDR3 reads CASSLDRGRGEQYF. CDR3 nucleotides: TGCGCCAGCAGCCTAGACAGGGGTAGGGGCGAGCAGTACTTC.

This chain links TRBV4-3 with TRBJ1-2; D possibly corresponds to TRBD1 (5 bases). This CDR3 is built from 14 residues. V shed 4 bases and J shed 6 bases, with 15 bases lying between them. Germline values: CDR1 LGHNA, CDR2 YSLEER. CDR3 coding DNA: TGCGCCAGCAGCCGCTCTTCAGGGCCAGATGGCTACACCTTC. This gives the protein CASSRSSGPDGYTF.